A single T cell receptor (beta chain) is shown here with its context. This sample was taken from a study of T cells expressing NK-cell markers. The wider study: Beta-chain profiling covered CD3+CD56+NKG2C+, CD3+CD56+NKG2C- and CD3+CD56-NKG2C+ sorted subsets.

CDR1 is LNHDA and CDR2 is SQIVND in the germline V gene (reference sequence). The CDR3 has 15 residues. No DNA is given; TCRdb re-called the 5' RACE reads and lists each CDR3 protein once. The sample has approximately 150,000 distinct CDR3 sequences. This clonotype originated in a man in his late teens or twenties in good health. Source material: blood T cells: a sorted CD56 or NKG2C T cell subset, CD4+ or CD8+ T cells, or bulk PBMC T cells (not recorded which). The chain recombines TRBV19 with TRBJ1-4. CDR3 sequence reads: CASIRLGRVGEKLFF.